Following are 24 T cell receptor beta chains from one sample sequenced in a study of Ad26.COV2.S vaccination and SARS-CoV-2 variants. TCRdb's table, derived via immunoSEQ multiplex PCR, lists solely in-frame clones and lacks some. This sample has about 680,000 clones, with more than 70% found just once. The sample's treatment: around 19 received Ad26.COV2.S at low or high dose, single or two shots; roughly five received placebo; per-sample allocation not given. On day 63 after the first injection, vaccine and placebo recipients gave samples. The starting material was peripheral blood, obtained in a trial of Ad26.COV2.S vaccine versus placebo. The source of these receptors is a person between 18 and 60 years old who received the Ad26.COV2.S COVID-19 vaccine or a placebo.

This clone was observed a single time. This chain connects TRBV11-2 to TRBJ1-1, with D possibly being TRBD1 (6 bases). Per the germline V gene, CDR1 is SGHAT and CDR2 is FQNNGV. The CDR3 runs 12 residues. V gave up 6 bases and J gave up 3 bases, with 8 bases separating them. CDR3 region: CASSTGYTEAFF. DNA for the CDR3: TGTGCCAGCAGTACAGGGTACACTGAAGCTTTCTTT.

This chain links TRBV10-3 with TRBJ2-5; no reliable D call. CDR3 length: 12 amino acids. Trimming took 6 bases from V and 0 from J, leaving 5 bases between them. CDR1 ENHRY and CDR2 SYGVKD come from the germline V gene. This CDR3 is CAISPYQETQYF. In nucleotides, the CDR3 is TGTGCCATCAGCCCGTACCAAGAGACCCAGTACTTC.

CDR3: CASGLVPKDRAGFSTDTQYF. DNA of the CDR3: TGTGCTAGTGGTTTGGTCCCGAAGGACAGGGCGGGCTTTAGCACAGATACGCAGTATTTT. The genes are TRBV12-5 and TRBJ2-3, with 8 bases lining up with TRBD1. J was trimmed by 0 bases and V by 0 bases; bases with no gene match: 14. The CDR3 loop spans 20 amino acids. Germline CDR1 and CDR2: LGHNT and FRNRAP.

The gene calls are TRBV12-3 or TRBV12-4 and TRBJ1-2; D not certain. Trimming cost V 3 bases and J 5 bases, with 10 bases left between them. This CDR3 has 13 residues. The CDR3 coding sequence is TGTGCCAGCAGTTTCGGGAGAACATATGGCTACACCTTC. It specifies CASSFGRTYGYTF.

The V gene is TRBV2, the J gene TRBJ1-1; D remains ambiguous. Per germline, CDR1 SNHLY and CDR2 FYNNEI. The V end lost 6 bases, the J end lost 0 bases, and 11 bases lay between the germline ends. The CDR3 sequence is 14 residues long. The CDR3 bases are TGTGCCAGCAGGGCAGGACCGATGAACACTGAAGCTTTCTTT. It specifies CASRAGPMNTEAFF.

The J gene is TRBJ1-1, the V gene TRBV11-2, with TRBD1 identical over 9 bases. The junction had 4 bases not matched to a gene; V was cut back by 3 bases and J by 2 bases. CDR3 length equals 15 residues. The V gene's germline CDR1 is SGHAT and CDR2 FQNNGV. The CDR3 bases are TGTGCCAGCAGCTTGACAGGGGGATATAACACTGAAGCTTTCTTT. Translation gives CASSLTGGYNTEAFF.

The chain recombines TRBV24-1 with TRBJ2-3; 11 nucleotides align to TRBD2. The CDR3 contains 17 residues. Trimming cost V 4 bases and J 0 bases; bases outside gene matches: 5. Germline loops: CDR1 KGHDR, CDR2 SFDVKD. The CDR3 DNA sequence: TGTGCCACCAGTGACGCGGCTAGCGGGGGGAGCACAGATACGCAGTATTTT. It specifies CATSDAASGGSTDTQYF.

The rearrangement links TRBV27 to TRBJ2-1; 8 bases are a match to TRBD2. With V trimmed by 6 bases and J by 4 bases, 8 bases remained unmatched. There are 15 residues in the CDR3. Germline CDR1 and CDR2: MNHEY and SMNVEV (reference sequence). CDR3 nucleotides: TGTGCCAGCAGCGCGGCGGGGGGCGGTTACAATGAGCAGTTCTTC. Amino acids: CASSAAGGGYNEQFF.

Regarding this clone: Other DNA sequences of this sample code for an identical CDR3. The chain employs TRBV19 and TRBJ2-2; 10 positions match TRBD2. Germline CDR1 and CDR2: LNHDA and SQIVND (reference sequence). Unmatched junction bases numbered 3, after V lost 3 bases and J lost 5 bases. This CDR3 is built from 15 residues. CDR3 nucleotides: TGTGCCAGTAGTATGTTAGCGGGGGGTACCGGGGAGCTGTTTTTT. This encodes CASSMLAGGTGELFF.

This clone showed up just once. The CDR3 sequence is CASSSPGQGHEAFF. CDR3 nucleotides: TGTGCCAGCAGCTCTCCGGGACAGGGACATGAAGCTTTCTTT. V and J are TRBV5-4 and TRBJ1-1, with 9 bases identical to TRBD1. Trimming took 3 bases from V and 7 from J; bases not matched to a gene: 7. Germline V gene data show CDR1 as SGHNT and CDR2 as YYREEE (reference sequence). The CDR3 is 14 amino acids.

V gene TRBV15 combines with J gene TRBJ2-5; 12 positions match TRBD2. V lost 0 bases to trimming and J lost 5 bases; unmatched junction nucleotides: 1. This CDR3 contains 15 residues. CDR1 is LNHNV, CDR2 YYDKDF, per germline (reference sequence). For the CDR3, the DNA is TGTGCCACCAGCAGAGATGGGACTAGCGGGGAGACCCAGTACTTC. Translation: CATSRDGTSGETQYF.

The chain joins TRBV7-6 to TRBJ2-7; 11 bases map to TRBD2. With V trimmed by 5 bases and J by 3 bases, 6 bases remained unmatched. CDR1 and CDR2 (germline): SGHVS, FNYEAQ. The CDR3 has 15 amino acids. The CDR3 DNA sequence: TGTGCCAGCAGCCTCCGACTAGCGGGAATCTACGAGCAGTACTTC. This sequence encodes CASSLRLAGIYEQYF.

This clone was seen once. The J gene is TRBJ2-3, the V gene TRBV7-3; TRBD2 aligns across 8 bases. CDR1 is SGHTA, CDR2 FQGTGA, per germline. The V gene end was trimmed by 4 bases and the J gene end by 5 bases; junction bases not matched to a gene: 11. CDR3 length: 16 residues. CDR3: CASSSQQRGRGDTQYF. CDR3 sequence (DNA): TGTGCCAGCAGCTCCCAACAGCGGGGGAGAGGAGATACGCAGTATTTT.

The CDR3: CASSGRGYYEQYF. CDR3 DNA: TGTGCCAGCAGCGGCAGGGGCTACTACGAGCAGTACTTC. J is TRBJ2-7 and V is TRBV5-4; D possibly corresponds to TRBD1 (6 bases). Per the germline V gene, CDR1 is SGHNT and CDR2 is YYREEE (reference sequence). This CDR3 region has 13 residues. Trimming stripped 4 bases from V and 3 bases from J, with 11 bases between.

The chain employs TRBV4-1 and TRBJ1-1, with 8 bases aligning to TRBD1. This CDR3 region has 15 residues. Germline V CDR1 and CDR2: MGHRA, YSYEKL. J lost 2 bases, V lost 4 bases, and 6 bases had no gene match. The CDR3 sequence: CASSLDRGVNTEAFF. Written as DNA, the CDR3 is TGCGCCAGCAGCCTCGACAGGGGAGTAAACACTGAAGCTTTCTTT.

The J gene is TRBJ1-2, the V gene TRBV7-9; D gene uncertain. The germline gives CDR1 SEHNR, CDR2 FQNEAQ (reference sequence). V was cut by 4 bases and J by 4 bases, with 13 bases left in between. The CDR3 spans 14 residues. The CDR3 spells CASSSPQWVYGYTF. In nucleotides, the CDR3 is TGTGCCAGCAGCTCCCCCCAGTGGGTCTATGGCTACACCTTC. Drawing the rest from reference TRBV7-9 and TRBJ1-2, the complete variable domain is DTGVSQNPRHKITKRGQNVTFRCDPISEHNRLYWYRQTLGQGPEFLTYFQNEAQLEKSRLLSDRFSAERPKGSFSTLEIQRTEQGDSAMYLCASSSPQWVYGYTFGSGTRLTVV.

J is TRBJ2-4 and V is TRBV21-1. TRBV21-1 is designated a pseudogene. The CDR3 is made up of 14 amino acids. The CDR3 is CASSKAQGGNIQYF. The CDR3 region has the DNA TGTGCCAGCAGCAAAGCGCAAGGGGGGAACATTCAGTACTTC.

The chain carries TRBV27 and TRBJ2-4; D is ambiguous. Germline CDR1 and CDR2: MNHEY and SMNVEV (reference sequence). The CDR3 extends over 15 amino acids. V gave up 3 bases and J gave up 0 bases, with 9 bases separating them. CDR3 nucleotide sequence: TGTGCCAGCAGTTTTCTACCCCTAGCCAAAAACATTCAGTACTTC. It encodes CASSFLPLAKNIQYF.

The chain recombines TRBV11-2 with TRBJ2-5; D call uncertain. The CDR3 spans 14 residues. V lost 5 bases and J 2 bases, leaving 12 bases between the germline ends. In germline, CDR1 is SGHAT, CDR2 FQNNGV. The CDR3 DNA follows: TGTGCCAGCAGCCGCTTGGGATTTCAAGAGACCCAGTACTTC. It specifies CASSRLGFQETQYF.

The CDR3 region is CASSLSYSDTQYF. As DNA, the CDR3 is TGCGCCAGCAGCCTTAGCTACTCAGATACGCAGTATTTT. The chain carries TRBV5-1 and TRBJ2-3; D is ambiguous. This CDR3 has 13 amino acids. The germline CDR1 and CDR2 sequences are SGHRS and YFSETQ. V was clipped by 4 bases and J by 4 bases, with 10 bases between them.

The chain couples TRBV5-5 to TRBJ2-1; TRBD2 is a possible D gene (5 bases). CDR1 is SGHKS and CDR2 is YYEKEE in the germline V gene (reference sequence). The V and J ends lost 4 bases and 9 bases respectively, with 11 bases between them. The CDR3 is 12 residues long. CDR3 sequence: CASSPTGVEQFF. In DNA, the CDR3 is TGTGCCAGCAGCCCCACCGGGGTTGAGCAGTTCTTC.

This rearrangement joins TRBV7-8 to TRBJ2-7; TRBD2 aligns across 13 bases. Per the germline V gene, CDR1 is SGHVS and CDR2 is FQNEAQ. The length of the CDR3 is 18 residues. V trimming: 1 base; J trimming: 0 bases; junction bases outside the gene matches: 6. CDR3: CASSLGTSGGSGSYEQYF. In DNA, the CDR3 is TGTGCCAGCAGCTTAGGGACTAGCGGGGGCTCGGGCTCCTACGAGCAGTACTTC.

The chain uses TRBV19 and TRBJ1-4; D not resolved. Germline lookup yields CDR1 LNHDA and CDR2 SQIVND (reference sequence). The CDR3 runs to 14 residues. V lost 7 bases, J lost 0 bases, and 9 bases lay in between. The CDR3 DNA sequence: TGTGCCAGTAAGGAGGCTGCAACTAATGAAAAACTGTTTTTT. Protein product: CASKEAATNEKLFF.

The chain couples TRBV7-2 to TRBJ1-5, with 12 bases fitting TRBD1. The ends lost 5 bases at V and 11 bases at J; junction bases unmatched: 16. The CDR3 is 17 residues long. Looked up from germline, CDR1 is SGHTA and CDR2 is FQGNSA. The CDR3 region has the DNA TGTGCCAGCAGCCCCGAGGGGACAGGGGGCGGCCTAAGAGCCCAGCATTTT. Its protein is CASSPEGTGGGLRAQHF. Filled out from reference TRBV7-2 and TRBJ1-5, the complete variable domain reads GAGVSQSPSNKVTEKGKDVELRCDPISGHTALYWYRQSLGQGLEFLIYFQGNSAPDKSGLPSDRFSAERTGGSVSTLTIQRTQQEDSAVYLCASSPEGTGGGLRAQHFGDGTRLSIL.